The 5 T cell receptor beta chains listed next were all sequenced from one sample in a study of blood T cell repertoires in COVID-19. Sequencing was performed with immunoSEQ multiplex PCR; in TCRdb, only in-frame clones are kept and a portion is missing. The repertoire has 140,000 to 150,000 clones, around 84% of them found once; the top ten carry about 39%. Sequences were obtained from peripheral blood. The receptors were sampled from a human donor in a cohort sampled during active COVID-19.

The V call is TRBV6-2 or TRBV6-3, the J call TRBJ2-2; 7 bases fit TRBD2. The germline V gene has CDR1 MNHEY and CDR2 SVGEGT. The trim removed 2 bases at V and 7 bases at J, leaving 4 bases unmatched. The CDR3 loop spans 14 amino acids. DNA of the CDR3: TGTGCCAGCAGTTACAGGCTAGCGGACGGGGAGCTGTTTTTT. Protein: CASSYRLADGELFF.

This sequence joins TRBV2 and TRBJ1-4, with D maybe TRBD1 (6 bases). V was pared by 6 bases and J by 5 bases, with 16 bases between. The CDR3 extends over 15 amino acids. CDR1 and CDR2 from the germline V gene are SNHLY and FYNNEI. In nucleotides, the CDR3 is TGTGCCAGCAGGGAGAACAGGGTTGACAATGAAAAACTGTTTTTT. It translates to CASRENRVDNEKLFF.

The chain is built from TRBV28 and TRBJ2-1; 9 positions match TRBD2. There are 17 residues in the CDR3. Germline CDR1 and CDR2: MDHEN and SYDVKM. V lost 2 bases and J lost 0; bases outside the gene matches: 5. The CDR3 DNA reads TGTGCCAGCAGTTTAAGGAGCGGGGGGAACTCCTACAATGAGCAGTTCTTC. Encoded protein: CASSLRSGGNSYNEQFF.

This clone has just one count. The gene calls are TRBV4-1 and TRBJ1-5, with TRBD1 identical over 7 bases. Trimming removed 2 bases from V and 7 bases from J; junction bases left unmatched: 11. This CDR3 is 16 amino acids long. From germline, CDR1 is MGHRA and CDR2 YSYEKL. CDR3 DNA sequence: TGCGCCAGCAGCCAAACATTAAACAGGGGCGAGCAGCCCCAGCATTTT. Its translation: CASSQTLNRGEQPQHF.

The chain uses TRBV10-3 and TRBJ1-4, with no clear D. The germline V and J ends were trimmed by 0 bases and 0 bases, with 8 bases remaining between them. There are 16 residues in the CDR3. Germline V CDR1 and CDR2: ENHRY, SYGVKD. This CDR3 is CAISESNVATNEKLFF. The CDR3 DNA sequence: TGTGCCATCAGTGAGTCAAACGTAGCAACTAATGAAAAACTGTTTTTT.